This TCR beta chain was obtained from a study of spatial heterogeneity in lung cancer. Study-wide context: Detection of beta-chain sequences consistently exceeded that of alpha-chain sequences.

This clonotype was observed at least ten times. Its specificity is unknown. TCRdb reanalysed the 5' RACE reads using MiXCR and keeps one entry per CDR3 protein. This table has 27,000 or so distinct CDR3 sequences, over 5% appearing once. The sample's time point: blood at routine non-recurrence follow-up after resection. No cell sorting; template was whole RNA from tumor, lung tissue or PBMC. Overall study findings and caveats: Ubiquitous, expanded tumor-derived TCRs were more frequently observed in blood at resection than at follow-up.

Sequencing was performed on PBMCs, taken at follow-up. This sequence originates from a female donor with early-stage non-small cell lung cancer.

The CDR3 nucleotides read TGCGCCAGCAGCTCGACCAGCGGGACAGTTAATTCACCCCTCCACTTT. This translates into CASSSTSGTVNSPLHF. The genes are TRBV5-1 and TRBJ1-6; 7 nucleotides agree with TRBD1. Germline-derived CDR1 and CDR2 are SGHRS and YFSETQ. J lost 6 bases, V lost 3 bases, and 9 bases had no gene match. The CDR3 extends over 16 amino acids.